Listed below are T cell receptor beta chains from one sample, sequenced in a study of Tregs in tolerant kidney transplant recipients. The table came from immunoSEQ multiplex PCR; TCRdb's copy has only in-frame clones and leaves some out. The top ten clones hold roughly 1.6% of a sample with over 70,000 clones, around 90% of them seen once. Sequenced here: CD4+ T cells from blood (PBMCs), sampled 24 months after the transplant. The source of these receptors is a human patient who received a combined kidney and bone marrow transplant. The graft donor may be the source of some T cells. The CDR3 runs from the conserved cysteine through the conserved F or W. A D gene is named only where the DNA matches it firmly. Only some rows state a clone size, as once, few, many or a class for expanded clones.

V gene	D gene	CDR3 length	clone size	J gene	CDR3 protein	CDR3 DNA
TRBV7-2	TRBD2	19	once	TRBJ2-1	CASSLALSGLAGPYNEQFF	TGTGCCAGCAGCTTAGCCCTCAGCGGACTAGCGGGCCCCTACAATGAGCAGTTCTTC
TRBV4-3	NA	14	NA	TRBJ1-2	CASSQEHSNYGYTF	TGCGCCAGCAGCCAAGAGCACTCGAACTATGGCTACACCTTC
TRBV14	TRBD2	15	NA	TRBJ2-3	CASSEIAGAADTQYF	TGTGCCAGCAGCGAAATAGCGGGAGCGGCAGATACGCAGTATTTT
TRBV18	TRBD1	15	NA	TRBJ1-5	CASSPNTGGNQPQHF	TGTGCCAGCTCACCAAATACAGGGGGCAATCAGCCCCAGCATTTT
TRBV25-1	TRBD1	12	once	TRBJ2-7	CASSAYRGEQYF	TGTGCCAGCAGTGCGTACAGGGGCGAGCAGTACTTC
TRBV18	TRBD1	14	once	TRBJ2-7	CASSERQGSEEQYF	TGTGCCAGCTCAGAACGACAGGGGTCGGAGGAGCAGTACTTC
TRBV6-1	TRBD2	13	NA	TRBJ2-1	CASSDSGIDEQFF	TGTGCCAGCAGCGATAGCGGGATAGATGAGCAGTTCTTC
TRBV5-4	NA	16	NA	TRBJ2-3	CASSLSAATSTDTQYF	TGTGCCAGCAGCTTATCAGCGGCCACTAGCACAGATACGCAGTATTTT
TRBV7-2	NA	15	NA	TRBJ2-7	CASSLAEGFSYEQYF	TGTGCCAGCAGCTTAGCAGAGGGTTTTTCCTACGAGCAGTACTTC
TRBV19	NA	15	NA	TRBJ2-1	CASSPSGSSYNEQFF	TGTGCCAGTAGTCCCAGCGGAAGCTCCTACAATGAGCAGTTCTTC
TRBV6-1	NA	12	NA	TRBJ1-1	CASTRGLAEAFF	TGTGCCAGCACAAGGGGTTTAGCTGAAGCTTTCTTT
TRBV5-4	NA	15	NA	TRBJ2-7	CASSLGGRAIHEQYF	TGTGCCAGCAGCTTGGGCGGCAGGGCAATCCACGAGCAGTACTTC
TRBV11-3	TRBD2	14	NA	TRBJ2-3	CASSAGLAVDTQYF	TGTGCCAGCAGCGCGGGACTAGCGGTAGATACGCAGTATTTT
TRBV7-2	NA	17	once	TRBJ2-6	CASSLFQWSSGANVLTF	TGTGCCAGCAGCTTATTTCAGTGGAGCTCTGGGGCCAACGTCCTGACTTTC
TRBV19	NA	14	few	TRBJ1-2	CASSTFDSLYGYTF	TGTGCCAGTAGTACCTTCGACAGTTTGTATGGCTACACCTTC
TRBV7-9	NA	14	NA	TRBJ1-2	CASSLGRASYGYTF	TGTGCCAGCAGCTTAGGCAGGGCCTCCTATGGCTACACCTTC
TRBV11-1	TRBD2	17	NA	TRBJ2-1	CASSRRLAGSPYNEQFF	TGTGCCAGCAGCCGCCGACTAGCGGGAAGTCCCTACAATGAGCAGTTCTTC
TRBV5-8	TRBD1	13	NA	TRBJ1-2	CASSWDRSYGYTF	TGTGCCAGCAGCTGGGACAGATCCTATGGCTACACCTTC
TRBV6-6	TRBD1	14	NA	TRBJ1-5	CASSPTGINQPQHF	TGTGCCAGCAGTCCGACAGGGATCAATCAGCCCCAGCATTTT
TRBV19	TRBD1	17	NA	TRBJ1-2	CASSTPPGTAAFYGYTF	TGTGCCAGTAGTACCCCTCCGGGGACAGCCGCCTTTTATGGCTACACCTTC
TRBV7-2	TRBD2	15	NA	TRBJ2-1	CASSSTSGSWDEQFF	TGTGCCAGCAGCTCCACTAGCGGGAGTTGGGATGAGCAGTTCTTC
TRBV9	NA	13	NA	TRBJ2-2	CASSVGSAGELFF	TGTGCCAGCAGCGTAGGGAGTGCGGGGGAGCTGTTTTTT
TRBV10-3	TRBD2	17	NA	TRBJ2-5	CAISESTSGRVGETQYF	TGTGCCATCAGTGAGTCTACTAGCGGGAGGGTGGGGGAGACCCAGTACTTC
TRBV7-3	TRBD2	15	once	TRBJ2-3	CASSLSGGATDTQYF	TGTGCCAGCAGCTTAAGCGGGGGGGCCACAGATACGCAGTATTTT
TRBV7-2	TRBD2	16	NA	TRBJ2-5	CASSSKRGGLPETQYF	TGTGCCAGCAGCTCCAAGCGGGGGGGCCTCCCCGAGACCCAGTACTTC
TRBV19	NA	13	NA	TRBJ1-5	CASSIRGEQPQHF	TGTGCCAGTAGTATTCGGGGTGAGCAGCCCCAGCATTTT
TRBV9	TRBD1	17	NA	TRBJ2-3	CASSARSGGQGGYTQYF	TGTGCCAGCAGCGCCCGGAGCGGGGGACAGGGGGGATATACGCAGTATTTT
TRBV6-1	NA	12	NA	TRBJ1-2	CASSGTAYGYTF	TGTGCCAGCAGTGGGACAGCCTATGGCTACACCTTC
TRBV7-3	TRBD2	14	NA	TRBJ2-3	CASSLTAGTDTQYF	TGTGCCAGCAGCTTAACAGCGGGAACAGATACGCAGTATTTT
TRBV15	TRBD1	15	NA	TRBJ2-1	CATSSDGQGIYEQFF	TGTGCCACCAGCAGTGATGGACAGGGGATCTATGAGCAGTTCTTC
TRBV4-2	NA	13	NA	TRBJ2-1	CASSQGGGNEQFF	TGTGCCAGCAGCCAAGGGGGCGGCAATGAGCAGTTCTTC
TRBV20-1	NA	11	NA	TRBJ2-3	CSASTADTQYF	TGCAGTGCTAGCACGGCAGATACGCAGTATTTT